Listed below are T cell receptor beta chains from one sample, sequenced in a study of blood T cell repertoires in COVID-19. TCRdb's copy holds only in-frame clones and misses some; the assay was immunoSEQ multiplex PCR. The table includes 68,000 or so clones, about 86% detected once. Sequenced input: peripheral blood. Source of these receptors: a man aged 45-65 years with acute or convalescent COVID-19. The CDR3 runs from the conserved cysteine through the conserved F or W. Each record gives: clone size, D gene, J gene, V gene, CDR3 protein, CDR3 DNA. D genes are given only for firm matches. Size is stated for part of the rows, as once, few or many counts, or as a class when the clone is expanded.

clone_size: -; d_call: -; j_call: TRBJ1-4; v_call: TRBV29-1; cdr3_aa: CSVEGTANEKLFF; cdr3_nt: TGCAGCGTTGAAGGGACAGCTAATGAAAAACTGTTTTTT
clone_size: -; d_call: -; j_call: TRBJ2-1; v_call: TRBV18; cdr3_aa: CASSLTSNEQFF; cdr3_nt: TGTGCCAGCTCCCTGACTAGCAATGAGCAGTTCTTC
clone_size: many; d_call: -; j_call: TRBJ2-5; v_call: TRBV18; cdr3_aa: CASSQKGVEETQYF; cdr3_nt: TGTGCCAGCTCACAGAAAGGGGTTGAGGAGACCCAGTACTTC
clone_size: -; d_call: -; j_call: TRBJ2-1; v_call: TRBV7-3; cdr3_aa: CASSSPRGLTSYNEQFF; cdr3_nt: TGTGCCAGCAGCTCCCCAAGGGGTCTAACCTCCTACAATGAGCAGTTCTTC
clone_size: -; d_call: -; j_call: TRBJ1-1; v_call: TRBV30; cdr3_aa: CAWRAGSTEAFF; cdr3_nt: TGTGCCTGGAGGGCAGGTTCGACTGAAGCTTTCTTT
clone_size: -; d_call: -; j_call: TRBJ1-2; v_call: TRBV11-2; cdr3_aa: CASSPTSGDYGYTF; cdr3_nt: TGTGCCAGCAGCCCAACCTCAGGGGACTATGGCTACACCTTC
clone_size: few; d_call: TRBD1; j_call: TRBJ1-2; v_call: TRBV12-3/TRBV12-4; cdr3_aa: CASSLDREYGYTF; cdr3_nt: TGTGCCAGCAGCTTAGACAGGGAATATGGCTACACCTTC
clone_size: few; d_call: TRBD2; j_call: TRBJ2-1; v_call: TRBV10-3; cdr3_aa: CAISEAREADNEQFF; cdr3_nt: TGTGCCATCAGTGAAGCGCGGGAGGCTGACAATGAGCAGTTCTTC
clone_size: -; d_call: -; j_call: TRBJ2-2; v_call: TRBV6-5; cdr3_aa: CASTKSDTGELFF; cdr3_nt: TGTGCCAGCACCAAATCAGACACCGGGGAGCTGTTTTTT
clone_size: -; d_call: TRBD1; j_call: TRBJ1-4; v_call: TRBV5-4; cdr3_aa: CASSRGTGGREKLFF; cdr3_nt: TGTGCCAGCAGCCGGGGGACAGGGGGTCGGGAAAAACTGTTTTTT
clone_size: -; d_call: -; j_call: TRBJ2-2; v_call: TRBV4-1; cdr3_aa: CASSQEAGVENTGELFF; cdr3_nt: TGCGCCAGCAGCCAAGAGGCAGGGGTAGAGAACACCGGGGAGCTGTTTTTT
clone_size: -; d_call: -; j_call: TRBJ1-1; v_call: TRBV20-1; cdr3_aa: CSASGGVTEAFF; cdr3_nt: TGCAGTGCTAGTGGGGGCGTCACTGAAGCTTTCTTT
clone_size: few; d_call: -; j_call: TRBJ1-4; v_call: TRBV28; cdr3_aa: CASSFGQHNEKLFF; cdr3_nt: TGTGCCAGCAGTTTCGGACAGCATAATGAAAAACTGTTTTTT
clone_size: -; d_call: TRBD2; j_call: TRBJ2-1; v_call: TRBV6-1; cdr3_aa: CASSRGTSGKDEQFF; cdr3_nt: TGTGCCAGCAGCAGAGGGACTAGCGGGAAAGATGAGCAGTTCTTC
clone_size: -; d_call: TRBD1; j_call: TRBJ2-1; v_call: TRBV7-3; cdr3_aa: CASSLGTGSNEQFF; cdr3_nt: TGTGCCAGCAGCTTGGGGACAGGGAGTAATGAGCAGTTCTTC
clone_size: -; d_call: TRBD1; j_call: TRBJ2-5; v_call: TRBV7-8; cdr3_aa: CASSFKGQSETQYF; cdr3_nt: TGTGCCAGCAGCTTTAAGGGACAGTCCGAGACCCAGTACTTC
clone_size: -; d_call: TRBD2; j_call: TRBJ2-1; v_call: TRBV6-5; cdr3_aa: CASSYQLAFGFNEQFF; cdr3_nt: TGTGCCAGCAGTTACCAACTAGCGTTCGGATTCAATGAGCAGTTCTTC
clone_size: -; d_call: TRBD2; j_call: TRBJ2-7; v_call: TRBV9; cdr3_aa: CASSLGTSGLGAFYEQYF; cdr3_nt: TGTGCCAGCAGCCTGGGGACTAGCGGGTTAGGGGCCTTCTACGAGCAGTACTTC
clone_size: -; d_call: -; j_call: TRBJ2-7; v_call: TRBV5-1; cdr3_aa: CASSKDSTSYEQYF; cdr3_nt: TGCGCCAGCAGCAAGGACAGTACCTCCTACGAGCAGTACTTC
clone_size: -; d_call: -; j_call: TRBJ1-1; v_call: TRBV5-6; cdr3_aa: CASSLAPSTEAFF; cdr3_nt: TGTGCCAGCAGCTTGGCCCCTAGTACTGAAGCTTTCTTT
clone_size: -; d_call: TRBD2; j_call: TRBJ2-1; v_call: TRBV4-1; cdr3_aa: CASSPGLAVSYNEQFF; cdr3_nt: TGCGCCAGCAGCCCGGGACTAGCGGTCTCCTACAATGAGCAGTTCTTC
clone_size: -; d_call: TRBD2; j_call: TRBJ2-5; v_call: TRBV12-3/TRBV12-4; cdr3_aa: CASCGGIGETQYF; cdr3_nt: TGTGCCAGCTGCGGGGGGATCGGAGAGACCCAGTACTTC
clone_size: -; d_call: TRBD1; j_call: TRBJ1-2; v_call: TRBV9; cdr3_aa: CASRAGQGYGYTF; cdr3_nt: TGTGCCAGCAGAGCGGGACAGGGGTATGGCTACACCTTC
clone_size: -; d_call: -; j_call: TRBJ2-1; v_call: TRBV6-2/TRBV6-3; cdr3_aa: CASSYPAANEQFF; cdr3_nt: TGTGCCAGCAGTTACCCAGCGGCCAATGAGCAGTTCTTC
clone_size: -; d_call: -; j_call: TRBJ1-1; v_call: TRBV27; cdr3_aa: CASSLSSWGQVTEAFF; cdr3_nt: TGTGCCAGCAGTTTATCGAGTTGGGGACAAGTCACTGAAGCTTTCTTT
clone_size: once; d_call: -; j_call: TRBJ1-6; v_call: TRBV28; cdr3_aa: CASTSGRAYSPLHF; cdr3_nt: TGTGCCAGCACTTCCGGCAGGGCGTATTCACCCCTCCACTTT
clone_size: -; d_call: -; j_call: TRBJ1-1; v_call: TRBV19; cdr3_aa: CASSPRHFMNTEAFF; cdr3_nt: TGTGCCAGTAGTCCTCGACATTTCATGAACACTGAAGCTTTCTTT
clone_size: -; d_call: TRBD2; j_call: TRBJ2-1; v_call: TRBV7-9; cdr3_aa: CASSLVLAGSYNEQFF; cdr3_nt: TGTGCCAGCAGCTTAGTACTAGCGGGAAGCTACAATGAGCAGTTCTTC
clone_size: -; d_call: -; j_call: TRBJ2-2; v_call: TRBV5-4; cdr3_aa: CASSLGGPGTGELFF; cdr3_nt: TGTGCCAGCAGCTTGGGAGGGCCGGGAACCGGGGAGCTGTTTTTT
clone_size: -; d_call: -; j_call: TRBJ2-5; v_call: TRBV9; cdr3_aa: CASSVASGVGRETQYF; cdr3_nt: TGTGCCAGCAGCGTAGCCTCCGGGGTTGGGAGGGAGACCCAGTACTTC
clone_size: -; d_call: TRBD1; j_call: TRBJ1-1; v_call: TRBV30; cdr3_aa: CAWSTGTGFTEAFF; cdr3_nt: TGTGCCTGGAGTACCGGGACAGGATTCACTGAAGCTTTCTTT
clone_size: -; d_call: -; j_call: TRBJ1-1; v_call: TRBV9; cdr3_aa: CASSDKTGTNTEAFF; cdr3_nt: TGTGCCAGCAGCGATAAAACCGGGACTAACACTGAAGCTTTCTTT
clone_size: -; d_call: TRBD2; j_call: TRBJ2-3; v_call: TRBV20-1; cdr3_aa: CSASFREGQDTQYF; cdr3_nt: TGCAGTGCTAGTTTCCGGGAGGGCCAAGATACGCAGTATTTT
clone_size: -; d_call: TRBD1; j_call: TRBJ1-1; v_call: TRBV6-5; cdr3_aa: CASSRGTGGNTEAFF; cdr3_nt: TGTGCCAGCAGCCGGGGGACAGGGGGTAACACTGAAGCTTTCTTT
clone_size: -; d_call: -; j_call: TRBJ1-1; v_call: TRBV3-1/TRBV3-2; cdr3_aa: CASSRGRTEAFF; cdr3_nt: TGTGCCAGCAGCCGGGGGCGGACTGAAGCTTTCTTT
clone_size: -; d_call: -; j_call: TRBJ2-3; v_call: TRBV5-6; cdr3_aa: CASSSGSDTQYF; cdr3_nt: TGTGCCAGCAGCTCGGGGTCAGATACGCAGTATTTT
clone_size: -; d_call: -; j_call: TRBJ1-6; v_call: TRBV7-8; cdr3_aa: CASSPKGINLGADSPLHF; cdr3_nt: TGTGCCAGCAGCCCTAAGGGAATAAACTTGGGGGCGGATTCACCCCTCCACTTT
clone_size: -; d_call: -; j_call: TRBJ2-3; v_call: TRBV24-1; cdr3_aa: CATSEQYTDTQYF; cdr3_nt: TGTGCCACCAGTGAACAGTACACAGATACGCAGTATTTT
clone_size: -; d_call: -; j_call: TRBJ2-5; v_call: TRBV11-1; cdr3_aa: CASSTTFGSQETQYF; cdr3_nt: TGTGCCAGCAGCACGACGTTTGGGAGCCAAGAGACCCAGTACTTC
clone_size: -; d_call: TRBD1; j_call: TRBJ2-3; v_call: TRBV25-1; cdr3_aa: CASNQGAADTQYF; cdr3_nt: TGTGCCAGCAATCAGGGGGCCGCAGATACGCAGTATTTT
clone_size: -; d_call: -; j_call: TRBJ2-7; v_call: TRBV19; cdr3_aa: CASRIGHGDYEQYF; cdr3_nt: TGTGCCAGTCGAATAGGGCACGGGGACTACGAGCAGTACTTC
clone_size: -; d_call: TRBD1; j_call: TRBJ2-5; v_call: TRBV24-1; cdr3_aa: CATSRGSIGQETQYF; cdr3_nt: TGTGCCACCAGCAGGGGGTCTATAGGTCAAGAGACCCAGTACTTC
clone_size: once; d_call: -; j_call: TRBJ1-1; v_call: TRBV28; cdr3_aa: CASNSHRENTEAFF; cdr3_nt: TGTGCCAGCAATTCTCACAGGGAGAACACTGAAGCTTTCTTT
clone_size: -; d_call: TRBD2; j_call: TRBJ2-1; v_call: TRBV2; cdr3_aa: CASSEVAGDEQFF; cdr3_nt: TGTGCCAGCAGTGAAGTAGCGGGAGATGAGCAGTTCTTC